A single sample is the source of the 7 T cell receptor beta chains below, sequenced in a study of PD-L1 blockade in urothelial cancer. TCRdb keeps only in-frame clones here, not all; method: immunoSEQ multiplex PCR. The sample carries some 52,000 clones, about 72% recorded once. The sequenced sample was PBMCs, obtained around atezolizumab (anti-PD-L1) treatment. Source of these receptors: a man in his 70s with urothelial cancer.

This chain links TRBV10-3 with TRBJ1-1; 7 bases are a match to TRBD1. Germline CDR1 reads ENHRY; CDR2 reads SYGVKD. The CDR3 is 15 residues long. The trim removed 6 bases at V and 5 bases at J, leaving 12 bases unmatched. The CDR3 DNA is TGTGCCATCAGAGCAACGGACAGGTCGGGTACTGAAGCTTTCTTT. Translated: CAIRATDRSGTEAFF.

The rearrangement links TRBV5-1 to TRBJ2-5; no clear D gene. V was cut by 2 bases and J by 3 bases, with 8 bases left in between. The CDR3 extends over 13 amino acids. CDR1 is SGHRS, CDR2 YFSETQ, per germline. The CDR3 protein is CASSFAEKETQYF. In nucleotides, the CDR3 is TGCGCCAGCAGCTTTGCAGAAAAAGAGACCCAGTACTTC.

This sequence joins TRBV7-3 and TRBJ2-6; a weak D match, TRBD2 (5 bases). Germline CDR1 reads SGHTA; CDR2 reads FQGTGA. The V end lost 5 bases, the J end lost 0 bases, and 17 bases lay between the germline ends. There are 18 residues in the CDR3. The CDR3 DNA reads TGTGCCAGCAGCCAATATCCCGGGATAATCTCTGGGGCCAACGTCCTGACTTTC. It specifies CASSQYPGIISGANVLTF. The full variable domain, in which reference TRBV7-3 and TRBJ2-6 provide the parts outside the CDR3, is GAGVSQTPSNKVTEKGKYVELRCDPISGHTALYWYRQSLGQGPEFLIYFQGTGAADDSGLPNDRFFAVRPEGSVSTLKIQRTERGDSAVYLCASSQYPGIISGANVLTFGAGSRLTVL.

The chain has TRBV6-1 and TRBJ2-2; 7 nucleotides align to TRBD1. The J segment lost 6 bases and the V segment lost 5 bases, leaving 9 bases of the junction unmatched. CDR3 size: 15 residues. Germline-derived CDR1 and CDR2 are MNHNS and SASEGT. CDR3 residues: CASSPGGEQAGELFF. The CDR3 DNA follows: TGTGCCAGCAGTCCAGGGGGTGAGCAGGCCGGGGAGCTGTTTTTT.

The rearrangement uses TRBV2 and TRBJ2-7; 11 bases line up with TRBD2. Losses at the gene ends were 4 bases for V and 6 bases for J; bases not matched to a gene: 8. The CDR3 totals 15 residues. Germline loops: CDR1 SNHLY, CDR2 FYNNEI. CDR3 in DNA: TGTGCCAGCAGTGGGCCTAGCGGGGGGTTTCTCGAGCAGTACTTC. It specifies CASSGPSGGFLEQYF. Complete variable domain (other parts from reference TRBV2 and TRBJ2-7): EPEVTQTPSHQVTQMGQEVILRCVPISNHLYFYWYRQILGQKVEFLVSFYNNEISEKSEIFDDQFSVERPDGSNFTLKIRSTKLEDSAMYFCASSGPSGGFLEQYFGPGTRLTVT.

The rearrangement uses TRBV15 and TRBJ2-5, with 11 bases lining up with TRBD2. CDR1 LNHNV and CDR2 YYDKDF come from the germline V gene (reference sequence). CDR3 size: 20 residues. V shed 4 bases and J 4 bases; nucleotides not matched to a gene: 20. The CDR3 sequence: CATSTPRERSSGRRGETQYF. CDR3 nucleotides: TGTGCCACCAGCACCCCCAGGGAGAGGTCTAGCGGGAGGCGGGGAGAGACCCAGTACTTC.

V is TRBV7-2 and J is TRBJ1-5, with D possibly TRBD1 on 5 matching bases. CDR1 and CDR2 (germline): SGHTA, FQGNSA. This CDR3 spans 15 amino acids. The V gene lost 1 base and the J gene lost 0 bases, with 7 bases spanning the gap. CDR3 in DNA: TGTGCCAGCAGCTTAGGACAGTATAGCAATCAGCCCCAGCATTTT. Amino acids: CASSLGQYSNQPQHF.